Sequencing of this TCR beta chain was carried out in a study of T cells in Graves' hyperthyroidism and ophthalmopathy. In the study overall: Prior to any treatment, at the point of initial diagnosis, peripheral blood was collected. Study findings and constraints: Classification by a 13 V-J model distinguished ophthalmopathy from stable hyperthyroidism. Most thyroid clonotypes with frequency above 0.001 were detected in blood.

Patients showing uncontrolled infection, other autoimmune disease, pregnancy or lactation were ineligible. RNA transcripts gave rise to amplified TCR beta CDR3 regions. Researchers ran a first-round RT-PCR on the TCR CDR3 using the HTBI primer set. TCRdb recomputed calls from the multiplex PCR reads with MiXCR, one row per CDR3 protein. The sample holds 560,000 or so distinct CDR3 sequences, 20% seen once. This clonotype was picked up many times. The antigen is unknown. Sequencing input: blood. This receptor was identified in a man between 40 and 49 years old with Graves' ophthalmopathy.

The CDR3 sequence is CASSLRGGVGNEQFF. The CDR3 DNA is TGTGCCAGCAGTTTACGCGGGGGGGTTGGCAATGAGCAGTTCTTC. The V and J genes are TRBV27 and TRBJ2-1, with 9 bases that match TRBD2. The trim removed 2 bases at V and 6 bases at J, leaving 5 bases unmatched. Germline CDR1 and CDR2: MNHEY and SMNVEV (reference sequence). This CDR3 has 15 residues.